This is a list of T cell receptor beta chains from one sample in a study of CD8+ T cells in alopecia areata. TCRdb's table, derived via immunoSEQ multiplex PCR, lists solely in-frame clones and lacks some. The sample consists of tens of thousands of clones, around 70% of them appearing once. Sequenced material: CD8+ T cells sorted from blood, taken around week 46, from a patient treated with tofacitinib. Receptors originate from a human donor with alopecia areata. Both conserved end residues are part of each CDR3. The D gene is left open where the match is weak. Rows give clone size only sometimes, using once, few, many, or a class for an expanded clone.

clone size	D gene	J gene	V gene	CDR3 DNA	CDR3 protein
NA	TRBD1	TRBJ1-2	TRBV6-6	TGTGCCAGCAGCGGACTTAGGACAGGGATAGACTACACCTTC	CASSGLRTGIDYTF
NA	TRBD1	TRBJ1-1	TRBV4-3	TGCGCCAGCAGCCAAGAGACAGGGGGCATGAACACTGAAGCTTTCTTT	CASSQETGGMNTEAFF
NA	NA	TRBJ2-3	TRBV10-1	TGCGCCAGCAGCCTTCGCCCAAGCACAGATACGCAGTATTTT	CASSLRPSTDTQYF
NA	TRBD2	TRBJ2-7	TRBV29-1	TGCAGCGAACCTCTAGCGGGGGAAAGCTCCTACGAGCAGTACTTC	CSEPLAGESSYEQYF
NA	TRBD2	TRBJ2-1	TRBV11-2	TGTGCCAGCAACCTCGGAGGTCGGACTAGCGATGAGCAGTTCTTC	CASNLGGRTSDEQFF
NA	NA	TRBJ1-2	TRBV29-1	TGCAGCACCGCCCGGGGCCAGCTGAACACCTTC	CSTARGQLNTF
NA	TRBD1	TRBJ2-7	TRBV5-6	TGTGCCAGCAGCTTGGGGGACAGGGTTCACGAGCAGTACTTC	CASSLGDRVHEQYF
once	NA	TRBJ1-3	TRBV11-2	TGTGCCAGCAGCTTAGTTGCGGACACCATATATTTT	CASSLVADTIYF
NA	NA	TRBJ2-7	TRBV15	TGTGCCACCAGCAGAGATGGTAACTCCTACGAGCAGTACTTC	CATSRDGNSYEQYF
once	NA	TRBJ1-5	TRBV25-1	TGTGCCAGCAGTGAATATGGGGGACAGCCCCAGCATTTT	CASSEYGGQPQHF
once	NA	TRBJ2-7	TRBV5-6	TGTGCCAGCAGCCCACAGGGCTCCGAGCAGTACTTC	CASSPQGSEQYF
NA	NA	TRBJ1-4	TRBV29-1	TGCAGCGGTTTACGACGGGACGCCAGAAAGAATGAAAAACTGTTTTTT	CSGLRRDARKNEKLFF
NA	NA	TRBJ2-5	TRBV11-2	TGTGCCAGCAGCTTAGAACTAGCAGGAGGAGAGACCCAGTACTTC	CASSLELAGGETQYF
NA	NA	TRBJ1-1	TRBV7-9	TGTGCCAGCAGCCCCGATTCCACTGAAGCTTTCTTT	CASSPDSTEAFF
few	NA	TRBJ1-1	TRBV10-2	TGCGCCAGCCGCCAGGGAGATGAGGGGGTGGGAATGATTGGAGCTTTCTTT	CASRQGDEGVGMIGAFF
few	NA	TRBJ1-1	TRBV5-5	TGTGCCAGCAGCTTGAGACTGACGAACACTGAAGCTTTCTTT	CASSLRLTNTEAFF
few	TRBD1	TRBJ2-7	TRBV27	TGTGCCAGCAATACTGGACAGGGAGGAGTCTACGAGCAGTACTTC	CASNTGQGGVYEQYF
NA	TRBD2	TRBJ2-7	TRBV30	TGTGCCTGGAGCGTGAGCGGGGGTTCTTACGAGCAGTACTTC	CAWSVSGGSYEQYF
NA	NA	TRBJ1-1	TRBV29-1	TGCAGCGTTAAACAGGGGAACACTGAAGCTTTCTTT	CSVKQGNTEAFF
few	TRBD2	TRBJ2-1	TRBV13	TGTGCCAGCAGCTCTAGCGGCGGAGGGAGGTATGAGCAGTTCTTC	CASSSSGGGRYEQFF
NA	NA	TRBJ1-1	TRBV5-6	TGTGCCAGCAGCCTATCGTTCCTAGACACTGAAGCTTTCTTT	CASSLSFLDTEAFF
NA	TRBD1	TRBJ2-7	TRBV29-1	TGCAGCGGTCTGGGGACAGACTACGAGCAGTACTTC	CSGLGTDYEQYF
NA	NA	TRBJ2-5	TRBV28	TGTGCCAGCAGTTTAAGCTTAAATCAAGAGACCCAGTACTTC	CASSLSLNQETQYF
NA	TRBD2	TRBJ2-7	TRBV7-2	TGTGCCAGCACTATGGGAGGGGAGCAGTACTTC	CASTMGGEQYF
NA	NA	TRBJ1-4	TRBV28	TGTGCCAGCAGTTTACCGGATAGCGGTGAAAAACTGTTTTTT	CASSLPDSGEKLFF
NA	NA	TRBJ1-2	TRBV30	TGTGCCTGGTGGCGGACAGAGAGCTATGGCTACACCTTC	CAWWRTESYGYTF
NA	NA	TRBJ2-3	TRBV7-2	TGTGCCAGCAGCTTAGCGTTTAGTCGGGGCACAGATACGCAGTATTTT	CASSLAFSRGTDTQYF